The clone carrying this TCR beta chain was seen only once. Its antigen is as yet unknown. Being one base from a much bigger clone, this may be a read error. Amplification of TCR alpha and beta CDR3 regions from RNA used iRepertoire nested multiplex PCR. One-step reverse transcription and amplification started from around 100-400 ng of tissue mRNA or PBMC total RNA. TCRdb reprocessed the multiplex PCR reads with MiXCR, giving one entry per CDR3 protein. This sample has some 130,000 distinct CDR3 sequences, with roughly a quarter found just once. CDR3 length equals 14 residues. Germline V gene lookup returns CDR1 MDHEN and CDR2 SYDVKM. The sample belongs to a study of glioma-infiltrating T cells. Study-wide results and limits: CDR3 overlap between tissue and blood was very small.

The receptor comes from a human donor with low-grade glioma or glioblastoma, undergoing nonglioma brain surgery, or in good health (not recorded which). The sample was glioma tissue, nonneoplastic brain tissue, or PBMCs (not recorded which). The chain combines TRBV28 with TRBJ1-5; D is uncertain. In DNA, the CDR3 is TGTGCCAGCAGTTCAGCAGGCGGCAATCGGCCCCAGCATTTT. This sequence encodes CASSSAGGNRPQHF.